This T cell receptor beta chain was documented in a study of T cell responses to AZD1222 COVID-19 vaccine. Study context: Timing groups of about 4 and about 12 weeks for second doses were pooled.

A note on this clone: The antigen is not known.

Overall study results and limits: The study reported that nearly half of spike-specific TCRs target unmutated variant regions. Repertoires were obtained only post-peak T cell response. The donors showed a predominance of white British ancestry and of females, with possible underestimation of clonal diversity.

The CDR3 is 16 residues long. V gave up 3 bases and J gave up 5 bases, with 14 bases separating them. Germline CDR1 and CDR2: MNHEY and SVGAGI. Clones were read by immunoSEQ multiplex PCR, and TCRdb kept only the in-frame ones, dropping some. The sample carries approximately 73,000 clones, 70% to 85% recorded once. The chain carries TRBV6-5 and TRBJ1-6; tentative D call: TRBD1 (6 bases). This TCR was sampled from an adult in good health. The source was peripheral blood, collected on day 0 of AZD1222 vaccination. Here the CDR3 DNA reads TGTGCCAGCAGTTATGAAGGGGGAACCCATAATTCACCCCTCCACTTT. The encoded protein is CASSYEGGTHNSPLHF.